Listed here are 5 T cell receptor beta chains from one sample, sequenced in a study of blood T cell repertoires in COVID-19. The protocol was immunoSEQ multiplex PCR, while the TCRdb copy is restricted to in-frame clones and leaves out a portion. Of fewer than 250,000 clones in the sample, approximately 84% were seen once. Sequencing was performed on peripheral blood. Receptor source: a middle-aged man with acute or convalescent COVID-19.

The rearrangement links TRBV6-5 to TRBJ2-1; the match to TRBD2 covers 7 bases. The CDR3 has 14 residues. The junction had 7 bases not matched to a gene; V was cut back by 8 bases and J by 3 bases. The germline V gene encodes CDR1 MNHEY and CDR2 SVGAGI. CDR3 bases: TGTGCCAGCGCATCCGGGGGGAACTACAATGAGCAGTTCTTC. Its translation is CASASGGNYNEQFF.

The table lists this clone with a count of one. The CDR3 loop reads CASSPGREDGYTF. CDR3 in DNA: TGTGCCAGCTCACCGGGAAGGGAGGATGGCTACACCTTC. V is TRBV18 and J is TRBJ1-2; D not resolved. In germline, CDR1 is KGHSH, CDR2 LQKENI. V was cut by 3 bases and J by 6 bases, with 11 bases left in between. The CDR3 has 13 amino acids.

This chain joins TRBV9 and TRBJ1-2, with a possible D match to TRBD1 (6 bases). Germline V CDR1 and CDR2: SGDLS, YYNGEE. The length of the CDR3 is 15 residues. Trimming cost V 5 bases and J 3 bases, with 17 bases left between them. The DNA of the CDR3 is TGTGCCAGCAGTAGGGAGGGGGTCGGGGACTATGGCTACACCTTC. Protein sequence: CASSREGVGDYGYTF. The complete variable domain, with remaining parts taken from reference TRBV9 and TRBJ1-2, reads DSGVTQTPKHLITATGQRVTLRCSPRSGDLSVYWYQQSLDQGLQFLIQYYNGEERAKGNILERFSAQQFPDLHSELNLSSLELGDSALYFCASSREGVGDYGYTFGSGTRLTVV.

The chain carries TRBV5-6 and TRBJ2-7, with 9 positions matching TRBD1. Germline values: CDR1 SGHDT, CDR2 YYEEEE. Trimming took 6 bases from V and 2 from J; bases not matched to a gene: 6. This CDR3 spans 14 amino acids. The CDR3 DNA reads TGTGCCAGCACTACAGGACAGGGGCCCTACGAGCAGTACTTC. Translated: CASTTGQGPYEQYF.

The CDR3 sequence is CATLERANTEAFF. In DNA, the CDR3 is TGTGCCACTCTGGAGCGGGCGAACACTGAAGCTTTCTTT. The V gene is TRBV6-5, the J gene TRBJ1-1; D uncertain. The CDR3 runs 13 residues. Per germline, CDR1 MNHEY and CDR2 SVGAGI. With 10 bases removed from V and 1 base from J, the gap between germline ends came to 13 bases.